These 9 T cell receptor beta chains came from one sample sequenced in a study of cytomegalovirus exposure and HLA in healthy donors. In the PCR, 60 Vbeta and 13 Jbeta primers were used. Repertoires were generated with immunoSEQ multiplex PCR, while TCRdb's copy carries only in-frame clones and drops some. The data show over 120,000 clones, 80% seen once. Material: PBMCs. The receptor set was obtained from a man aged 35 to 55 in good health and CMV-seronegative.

CDR3 region: CASSPFPGLAASGELFF. In DNA form, the CDR3 reads TGTGCCAGCAGCCCCTTCCCGGGACTAGCGGCTTCCGGGGAGCTGTTTTTT. J is TRBJ2-2 and V is TRBV9; 11 nucleotides match TRBD2. There are 17 residues in the CDR3. CDR1 is SGDLS, CDR2 YYNGEE, per germline. The junction had 11 bases not matched to a gene; V was cut back by 4 bases and J by 6 bases.

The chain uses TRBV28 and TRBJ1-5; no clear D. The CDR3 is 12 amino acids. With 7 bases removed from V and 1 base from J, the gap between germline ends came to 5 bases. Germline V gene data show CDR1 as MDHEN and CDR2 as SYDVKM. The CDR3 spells CASTQSNQPQHF. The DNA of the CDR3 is TGTGCCAGCACTCAGAGCAATCAGCCCCAGCATTTT.

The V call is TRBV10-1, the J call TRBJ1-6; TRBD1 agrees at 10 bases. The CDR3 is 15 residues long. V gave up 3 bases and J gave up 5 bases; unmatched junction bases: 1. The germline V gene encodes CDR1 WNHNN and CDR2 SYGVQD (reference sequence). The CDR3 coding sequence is TGCGCCAGCAGTGATGGGACAGGGGATAATTCACCCCTCCACTTT. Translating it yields CASSDGTGDNSPLHF.

This chain's CDR3 is CASNEVSSYEQYF. CDR3 DNA: TGTGCCAGCAATGAGGTGAGCTCCTACGAGCAGTACTTC. The chain employs TRBV2 and TRBJ2-7; unclear D gene. The CDR3 contains 13 residues. With 7 bases removed from V and 0 bases from J, the gap between germline ends came to 10 bases. Germline CDR1 SNHLY, CDR2 FYNNEI.

CDR3 DNA sequence: TGTGCCAGCAGCTTGGTGGGTAGGGGGGGACCGAAACTTGAAGCTTTCTTT. As protein: CASSLVGRGGPKLEAFF. This rearrangement joins TRBV5-6 to TRBJ1-1, with a tentative D call TRBD1 (6 bases). With 0 bases removed from V and 7 bases from J, the gap between germline ends came to 22 bases. The CDR3 has 17 amino acids. Germline CDR1 SGHDT, CDR2 YYEEEE.

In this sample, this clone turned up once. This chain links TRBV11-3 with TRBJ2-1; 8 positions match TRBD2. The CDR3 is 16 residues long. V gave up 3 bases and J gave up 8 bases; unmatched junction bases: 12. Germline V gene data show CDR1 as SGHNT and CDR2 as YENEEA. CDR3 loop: CASSFSSGGSSDEQFF. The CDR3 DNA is TGTGCCAGCAGCTTTTCCAGCGGGGGAAGTAGTGATGAGCAGTTCTTC.

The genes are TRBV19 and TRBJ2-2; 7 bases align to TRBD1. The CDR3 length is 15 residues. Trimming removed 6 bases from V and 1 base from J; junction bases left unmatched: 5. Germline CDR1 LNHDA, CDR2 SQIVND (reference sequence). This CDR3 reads CASSKTGLNTGELFF. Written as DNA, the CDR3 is TGTGCCAGTAGCAAGACAGGGTTGAACACCGGGGAGCTGTTTTTT.

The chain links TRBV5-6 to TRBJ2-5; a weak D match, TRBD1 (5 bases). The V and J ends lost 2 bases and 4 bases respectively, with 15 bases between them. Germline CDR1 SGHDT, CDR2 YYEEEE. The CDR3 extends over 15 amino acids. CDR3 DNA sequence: TGTGCCAGCAGCTTTAAGACTGCAGGGCGAGAGACCCAGTACTTC. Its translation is CASSFKTAGRETQYF.

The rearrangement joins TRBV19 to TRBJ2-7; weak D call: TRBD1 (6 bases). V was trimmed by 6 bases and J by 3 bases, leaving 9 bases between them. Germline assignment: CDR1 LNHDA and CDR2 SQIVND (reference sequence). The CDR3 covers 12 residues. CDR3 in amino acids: CASSPDSYEQYF. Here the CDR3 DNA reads TGTGCCAGTAGCCCGGACAGCTACGAGCAGTACTTC.